This T cell receptor beta chain was sequenced during a study of PD-L1 blockade in urothelial cancer. Study in general: Blood analysis was done at 3 weeks (second dose) and 6 weeks after treatment began. Study-wide findings and caveats: Lower pretreatment blood TCR clonality, under the median, predicted better survival, researchers reported.

Stated time point: peripheral blood 6 weeks after treatment start. The patients' disease, urothelial carcinoma, was locally advanced or metastatic. This CDR3 contains 15 residues. Trimming took 5 bases from V and 7 from J; bases not matched to a gene: 8. Per the germline V gene, CDR1 is LNHDA and CDR2 is SQIVND (reference sequence). Notes on this clone: Its antigen is currently unknown.

Sequencing used immunoSEQ multiplex PCR; TCRdb keeps in-frame clones, though not all of them. The data show around 49,000 clones, roughly four fifths seen once. V and J are TRBV19 and TRBJ2-2; 9 bases line up with TRBD1. The sequence was collected from a man between 60 and 75 years old with urothelial cancer. Specimen: PBMCs, collected around atezolizumab (anti-PD-L1) treatment. The CDR3 spells CASSRGDRVIGELFF. Written as DNA, the CDR3 is TGTGCCAGTAGTCGAGGGGACAGGGTGATCGGGGAGCTGTTTTTT. The whole variable domain, remainder taken from reference TRBV19 and TRBJ2-2, is DGGITQSPKYLFRKEGQNVTLSCEQNLNHDAMYWYRQDPGQGLRLIYYSQIVNDFQKGDIAEGYSVSREKKESFPLTVTSAQKNPTAFYLCASSRGDRVIGELFFGEGSRLTVL.